The rows below give T cell receptor beta chains drawn from one sample of a study of blood T cell repertoires in COVID-19. The data were produced by immunoSEQ multiplex PCR, yet TCRdb's version contains in-frame clones alone and is incomplete. The sample contains some 360,000 clones, about 90% of which appear only once. What was sequenced was peripheral blood. The receptors here all came from a woman aged 55-69 years with COVID-19, enrolled during active disease. Each CDR3 is given with its conserved first and last residue. A D gene is named only where the DNA matches it firmly. Where a row states a size, it is once, few, many or the class of an expanded clone; other rows omit it.

size	D	J	V	DNA	CDR3
.	.	TRBJ1-2	TRBV12-5	TGTGCTAGTGGTTTGGTACCAGGACATCAATTCTATGGCTACACCTTC	CASGLVPGHQFYGYTF
.	.	TRBJ1-4	TRBV11-2	TGTGCCAGCAGCTTGAGAGGTCCGACTAATGAAAAACTGTTTTTT	CASSLRGPTNEKLFF
.	TRBD1	TRBJ1-2	TRBV9	TGTGCCAGCAGCGGAGACAGGGGGCTCTATGGCTACACCTTC	CASSGDRGLYGYTF
.	.	TRBJ2-2	TRBV7-2	TGTGCCGGAAGGACTTTACACACCGGGGAGCTGTTTTTT	CAGRTLHTGELFF
.	.	TRBJ1-5	TRBV4-1	TGCGCCAGCAGCCAAGAGACAGCCAACAATCAGCCCCAGCATTTT	CASSQETANNQPQHF
.	TRBD1	TRBJ1-1	TRBV7-3	TGTGCCAGCAGCTTATCCCGGGACAGGAACACTGAAGCTTTCTTT	CASSLSRDRNTEAFF
.	TRBD2	TRBJ2-1	TRBV5-1	TGCGCCAGCAGCTACCTTGGGACTAGCGGGGTTTACAATGAGCAGTTCTTC	CASSYLGTSGVYNEQFF
.	.	TRBJ1-1	TRBV6-5	TGTGCCAGCCGTCTGGGCAAGAACACTGAAGCTTTCTTT	CASRLGKNTEAFF
.	.	TRBJ2-7	TRBV7-2	TGTGCCAGCAGCTTAGGTGGCAGTTTCTCCTACGAGCAGTACTTC	CASSLGGSFSYEQYF
few	TRBD2	TRBJ2-2	TRBV6-5	TGTGCCAGCACTAGGACTAGCGCCGGCGGGGAGCTGTTTTTT	CASTRTSAGGELFF
once	TRBD1	TRBJ2-5	TRBV6-5	TGTGCCAGCAGAGGTGGACAGGCGCGTCAAGAGACCCAGTACTTC	CASRGGQARQETQYF
.	TRBD1	TRBJ1-4	TRBV4-1	TGCGCCAGCGGCTTCGCCGGGACAGGGGGCAATGATAATGAAAAACTGTTTTTT	CASGFAGTGGNDNEKLFF
.	.	TRBJ2-7	TRBV27	TGTGCCAGCAGTTTACGGGGGTCCCACGAGCAGTACTTC	CASSLRGSHEQYF
.	.	TRBJ2-7	TRBV6-1	TGTGCCAGCAGTGAGGACATAACCCCCTACGAGCAGTACTTC	CASSEDITPYEQYF
.	TRBD1	TRBJ2-7	TRBV6-5	TGTGCCAGCTCCGGGGGGACAGGGGGCTTCTACGAGCAGTACTTC	CASSGGTGGFYEQYF
.	.	TRBJ1-1	TRBV11-2	TGTGCCAGCCGAGGATCCCCCCTCACTGAAGCTTTCTTT	CASRGSPLTEAFF
once	.	TRBJ1-5	TRBV2	TGTGCCAGCAGCAAAGACACAAATAGCAATCAGCCCCAGCATTTT	CASSKDTNSNQPQHF
.	TRBD1	TRBJ1-1	TRBV6-6	TGTGCCAGCAGGGGGACAGCTGAAGCTTTCTTT	CASRGTAEAFF
few	.	TRBJ2-3	TRBV7-8	TGTGCCAGCAGCTTAGATGGTACTAGCCCGTTGTCAGATACGCAGTATTTT	CASSLDGTSPLSDTQYF
.	.	TRBJ1-4	TRBV5-1	TGCGCCAGCAGCTTGGGACAGGTCAATGAAAAACTGTTTTTT	CASSLGQVNEKLFF
.	TRBD1	TRBJ1-2	TRBV18	TGTGCCAGCTCACCAACCGGGACAGGCGTTTTCAAATATGGCTACACCTTC	CASSPTGTGVFKYGYTF
.	.	TRBJ2-5	TRBV11-2	TGTGCCAGCAGCTTAGGCGGCGACGGGGGAGAGACCCAGTACTTC	CASSLGGDGGETQYF
.	.	TRBJ1-2	TRBV5-6	TGTGCCAGCAGCTTGCGATTACTTAACTATGGCTACACCTTC	CASSLRLLNYGYTF
.	TRBD1	TRBJ2-2	TRBV5-1	TGCGCCAGCAGCTTCGACAGGGCGAACACCGGGGAGCTGTTTTTT	CASSFDRANTGELFF
.	TRBD2	TRBJ2-5	TRBV7-3	TGTGCCAGCAGCTCCATTGGGGACTACGGGGTTGGAGAGACCCAGTACTTC	CASSSIGDYGVGETQYF
.	.	TRBJ1-2	TRBV5-8	TGTGCCAGCAGCCCCACCCGGGAGGCAGGGCGAGGCTACACCTTC	CASSPTREAGRGYTF
.	TRBD1	TRBJ1-1	TRBV5-8	TGTGCCAGCGACCGGACAGGTATGAACACTGAAGCTTTCTTT	CASDRTGMNTEAFF
.	.	TRBJ1-6	TRBV5-1	TGCGCCAGCAGCTGGGGAGCGACAGGCGGTGAGGGCTCACCCCTCCACTTT	CASSWGATGGEGSPLHF
.	TRBD1	TRBJ2-6	TRBV7-2	TGTGCCAGCAGCTTAAGGGGAATACAGGGGACTGGGGCCAACGTCCTGACTTTC	CASSLRGIQGTGANVLTF
many	.	TRBJ1-1	TRBV5-1	TGCGCCAGCAGCTTGACAGGGATGAACACTGAAGCTTTCTTT	CASSLTGMNTEAFF
.	.	TRBJ2-7	TRBV25-1	TGTGCCAGCAAAGTTCCGGACATCTACGAGCAGTACTTC	CASKVPDIYEQYF
.	.	TRBJ1-5	TRBV10-3	TGTGCCATCAGTGAGCACGGGGTTAGCAATCAGCCCCAGCATTTT	CAISEHGVSNQPQHF
.	.	TRBJ2-7	TRBV7-9	TGTGCCAGCAGCTTCATGGCGGGACACGAGCAGTACTTC	CASSFMAGHEQYF
.	TRBD1	TRBJ2-2	TRBV5-1	TGCGCCAGCAGCTGGAGGACAGGGGACACCACCGGGGAGCTGTTTTTT	CASSWRTGDTTGELFF
.	TRBD1	TRBJ1-1	TRBV9	TGTGCCAGCAGCGTAGGCGGGACAGGAGGGTTGCGTAACACTGAAGCTTTCTTT	CASSVGGTGGLRNTEAFF
.	TRBD2	TRBJ2-5	TRBV2	TGTGCCAGCAGCCTCCTGGGGGGGTGGGAAGAGACCCAGTACTTC	CASSLLGGWEETQYF
.	TRBD1	TRBJ2-4	TRBV11-2	TGTGCCAGCAGCTCCGGGACAGGGGTGGGCAAAAACATTCAGTACTTC	CASSSGTGVGKNIQYF
.	TRBD1	TRBJ1-2	TRBV5-1	TGCGCCAGCCGCCCGGGACAGGGGAATCGAAACTATGGCTACACCTTC	CASRPGQGNRNYGYTF
.	TRBD2	TRBJ2-3	TRBV10-3	TGTGCCATCAGTGAATTAGGCCTAGCGGATTTCACAGATACGCAGTATTTT	CAISELGLADFTDTQYF
.	TRBD1	TRBJ1-4	TRBV5-1	TGCGCCAGCAGCTTGACAGGGGCCGGATGGGTAGATACGAGTGAAAAACTGTTTTTT	CASSLTGAGWVDTSEKLFF
.	.	TRBJ1-5	TRBV28	TGTGCCAGCAGTTTGGGCAGGGGCAGCAATCAGCCCCAGCATTTT	CASSLGRGSNQPQHF
.	TRBD2	TRBJ2-1	TRBV6-1	TGTGCCAGCAGTGAAAAAGCGGGGGCGACAATCAATGAGCAGTTCTTC	CASSEKAGATINEQFF
.	.	TRBJ2-3	TRBV5-1	TGCGCCAGCAGCTTGGGAGGCAGCACCCCAGATACGCAGTATTTT	CASSLGGSTPDTQYF
.	.	TRBJ1-4	TRBV18	TGTGCCAGCTCACCATCCCAGGCAACTAATGAAAAACTGTTTTTT	CASSPSQATNEKLFF
.	.	TRBJ1-1	TRBV3-1/TRBV3-2	TGTGCCAGCAGCCAAGGAATAGAAAGATGGAACACTGAAGCTTTCTTT	CASSQGIERWNTEAFF
once	.	TRBJ2-1	TRBV7-3	TGTGCCAGCAGCCCCGGCTACAATGAGCAGTTCTTC	CASSPGYNEQFF
.	TRBD2	TRBJ2-1	TRBV19	TGTGCCAGTAGTAAACGGACTAGCGGGGGCCCTTTCTACAATGAGCAGTTCTTC	CASSKRTSGGPFYNEQFF
.	TRBD1	TRBJ2-7	TRBV19	TGTGCCAGTAGTATTTCGGACAGGAGCTCCTACGAGCAGTACTTC	CASSISDRSSYEQYF